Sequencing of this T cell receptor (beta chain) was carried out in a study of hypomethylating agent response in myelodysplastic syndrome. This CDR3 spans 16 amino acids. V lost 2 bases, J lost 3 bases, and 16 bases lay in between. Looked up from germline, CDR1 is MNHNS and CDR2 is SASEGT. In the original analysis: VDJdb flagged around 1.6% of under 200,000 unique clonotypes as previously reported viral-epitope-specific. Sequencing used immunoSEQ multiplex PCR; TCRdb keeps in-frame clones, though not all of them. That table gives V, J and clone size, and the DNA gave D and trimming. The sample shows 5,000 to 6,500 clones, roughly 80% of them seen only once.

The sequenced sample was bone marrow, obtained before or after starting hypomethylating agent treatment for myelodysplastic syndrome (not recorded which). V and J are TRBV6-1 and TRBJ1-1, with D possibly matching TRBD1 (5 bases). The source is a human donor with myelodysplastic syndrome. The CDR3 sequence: CASSEKIGAAHTEAFF. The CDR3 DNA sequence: TGTGCCAGCAGTGAAAAGATCGGGGCAGCACACACTGAAGCTTTCTTT.